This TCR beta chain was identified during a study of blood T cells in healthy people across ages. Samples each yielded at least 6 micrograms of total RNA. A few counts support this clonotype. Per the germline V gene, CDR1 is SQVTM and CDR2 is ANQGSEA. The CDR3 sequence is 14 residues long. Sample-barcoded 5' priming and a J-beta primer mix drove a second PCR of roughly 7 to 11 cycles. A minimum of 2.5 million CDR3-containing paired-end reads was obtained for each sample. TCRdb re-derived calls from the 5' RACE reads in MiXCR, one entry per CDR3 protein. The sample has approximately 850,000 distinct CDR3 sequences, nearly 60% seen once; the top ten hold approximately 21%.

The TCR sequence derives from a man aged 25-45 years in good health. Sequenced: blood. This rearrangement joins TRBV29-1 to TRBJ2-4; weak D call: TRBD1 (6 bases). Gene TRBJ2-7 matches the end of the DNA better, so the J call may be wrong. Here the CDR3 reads CSVTGTSNSHEQYF. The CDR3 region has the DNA TGCAGCGTTACCGGGACATCAAATAGCCACGAGCAGTACTTC.